A selection of T cell receptor beta chains follows, all from one sample in a study of Ad26.COV2.S vaccination and SARS-CoV-2 variants. The assay was immunoSEQ multiplex PCR, and TCRdb's table has in-frame clones only and misses some. The table has roughly 320,000 clones, about nine tenths seen once; the top ten hold 3.4%. The material sequenced was peripheral blood, taken in a trial of Ad26.COV2.S vaccine versus placebo. Source of these receptors: a person aged 18-60 years who received the Ad26.COV2.S COVID-19 vaccine or a placebo. Both conserved end residues are part of each CDR3. A D gene is named only where the DNA matches it firmly. Size is stated for part of the rows, as once, few or many counts, or as a class when the clone is expanded.

TRBJ2-2 | - | TRBV9 | TRBD2 | TGTGCCAGCAGCACAAGGGGGACTAGCGGGGGTGTTCTATGGGAGCTGTTTTTT | CASSTRGTSGGVLWELFF
TRBJ2-4 | - | TRBV30 | - | TGTGCCTGGAGTGTACGTCGGGCAGAGAATCAGTACTTC | CAWSVRRAENQYF
TRBJ1-3 | - | TRBV4-3 | - | TGCGCCAGCAGCCCCAGGGCTCAGACTGGAAACACCATATATTTT | CASSPRAQTGNTIYF
TRBJ1-3 | - | TRBV7-9 | - | TGTGCCAGCAGCTCGGGCCAGGTCGGAAACACCATATATTTT | CASSSGQVGNTIYF
TRBJ2-3 | - | TRBV30 | - | TGTGCCTGGAGTGTACGCCGAAGCACAGATACGCAGTATTTT | CAWSVRRSTDTQYF
TRBJ2-7 | - | TRBV5-1 | TRBD2 | TGCGCCAGCAGCCAACGAACGGGACTAGTCTACTTC | CASSQRTGLVYF
TRBJ2-7 | - | TRBV19 | TRBD1 | TGTGCCAGTAGTCCCGGAACCGGGACAGTTTCCTACGAGCAGTACTTC | CASSPGTGTVSYEQYF
TRBJ1-2 | - | TRBV28 | - | TGTGCCAGCAGTCTCATACCCCTTTTTCAGGCGTATGATGGCTACACCTTC | CASSLIPLFQAYDGYTF
TRBJ2-3 | - | TRBV4-2 | TRBD2 | TGTGCCAGCAGCCAAGAGGTAACTAGCGGGGATGATACGCAGTATTTT | CASSQEVTSGDDTQYF
TRBJ2-5 | - | TRBV7-3 | TRBD1 | TGTGCCAGCAGCTTCACAGGGGGCGGTGTAGAGACCCAGTACTTC | CASSFTGGGVETQYF
TRBJ1-2 | - | TRBV30 | TRBD1 | TGTGCCTGGAGGCCACCGCAGGGGGCTTATCTTTATGGCTACACCTTC | CAWRPPQGAYLYGYTF
TRBJ1-2 | - | TRBV5-1 | TRBD1 | TGCGCCAGCAGAGATGGACAGGGGGCGGTATATGGCTACACCTTC | CASRDGQGAVYGYTF
TRBJ1-6 | - | TRBV19 | TRBD1 | TGTGCCAGTAGTATGAGGACAGGGGGCTCCAATTCACCCCTCCACTTT | CASSMRTGGSNSPLHF
TRBJ1-1 | few | TRBV5-1 | TRBD1 | TGCGCCAGCAGCTTGGAGGACAGGGGTAAGACTGAAGCTTTCTTT | CASSLEDRGKTEAFF
TRBJ2-5 | few | TRBV6-5 | - | TGTGCCAGCATCCGGACAGAATTCCAAGAGACCCAGTACTTC | CASIRTEFQETQYF
TRBJ1-1 | few | TRBV27 | - | TGTGCCAGCAGTTTCGGAGGGGTGACTGAAGCTTTCTTT | CASSFGGVTEAFF
TRBJ1-1 | - | TRBV18 | TRBD1 | TGTGCCAGCTCACCACCGCAGGGGGCGTTACGGGAAGCTTTCTTT | CASSPPQGALREAFF
TRBJ1-4 | - | TRBV5-6 | - | TGTGCCAGCAGCTTGGACCCTGTCAATGAAAAACTGTTTTTT | CASSLDPVNEKLFF
TRBJ2-4 | - | TRBV3-1/TRBV3-2 | - | TGTGCCAGCAGCCAAGATGGAGGGGGCTTTAGCATTCAGTACTTC | CASSQDGGGFSIQYF
TRBJ2-7 | - | TRBV18 | TRBD1 | TGTGCCAGCTCACGACAGGGGGAGCACGAGCAGTACTTC | CASSRQGEHEQYF
TRBJ2-1 | - | TRBV5-1 | TRBD2 | TGCGCCAGCAGGGGACTAGCGGGGTACAATGAGCAGTTCTTC | CASRGLAGYNEQFF
TRBJ2-7 | - | TRBV28 | - | TGTGCGTTGTCGGGCAGCTCCTACGAGCAGTACTTC | CALSGSSYEQYF
TRBJ2-1 | few | TRBV5-6 | TRBD2 | TGTGCCAGCAGCGAACGAGGGCGGGGGTCCTACAATGAGCAGTTCTTC | CASSERGRGSYNEQFF
TRBJ1-1 | few | TRBV29-1 | - | TGCAGCGTCTTTAGTGATAGGGGATCCACTGAAGCTTTCTTT | CSVFSDRGSTEAFF
TRBJ2-5 | - | TRBV9 | TRBD2 | TGTGCCAGCAGCGTAGGCGGGGGGGCGGAGACCCAGTACTTC | CASSVGGGAETQYF
TRBJ2-4 | - | TRBV13 | - | TGTGCCAGCAGCTTCCAGGAGCTAGCCAAAAACATTCAGTACTTC | CASSFQELAKNIQYF
TRBJ1-1 | - | TRBV6-5 | - | TGTGCCAGCAGTTCTGTGTACACAGGCACGGGCACTGAAGCTTTCTTT | CASSSVYTGTGTEAFF
TRBJ2-1 | - | TRBV18 | - | TGTGCCAGCTCACCCTACAATGAGCAGTTCTTC | CASSPYNEQFF
TRBJ1-1 | - | TRBV30 | - | TGTGCCTGGAGTGCTACACCCATGAACACTGAAGCTTTCTTT | CAWSATPMNTEAFF
TRBJ1-6 | once | TRBV5-1 | - | TGCGCCAGCAGCTTGGAGTCTGCAAATTCACCCCTCCACTTT | CASSLESANSPLHF
TRBJ1-4 | - | TRBV5-1 | - | TGCGCCAGCAGCTTGCCTGACGGGGGAACTAATGAAAAACTGTTTTTT | CASSLPDGGTNEKLFF
TRBJ1-1 | few | TRBV4-1 | - | TGCGCCAGCAGCCAAGACCCCACAGGGAGGACTGAAGCTTTCTTT | CASSQDPTGRTEAFF